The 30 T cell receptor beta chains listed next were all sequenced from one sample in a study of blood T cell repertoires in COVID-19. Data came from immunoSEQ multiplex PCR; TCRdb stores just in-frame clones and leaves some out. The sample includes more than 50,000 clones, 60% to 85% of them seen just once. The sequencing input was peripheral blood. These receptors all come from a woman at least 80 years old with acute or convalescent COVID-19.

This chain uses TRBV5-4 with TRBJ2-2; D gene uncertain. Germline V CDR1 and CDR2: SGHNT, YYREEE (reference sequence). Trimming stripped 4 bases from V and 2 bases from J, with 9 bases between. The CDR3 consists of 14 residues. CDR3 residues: CASSVYTNTGELFF. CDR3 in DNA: TGTGCCAGCAGCGTGTACACCAACACCGGGGAGCTGTTTTTT.

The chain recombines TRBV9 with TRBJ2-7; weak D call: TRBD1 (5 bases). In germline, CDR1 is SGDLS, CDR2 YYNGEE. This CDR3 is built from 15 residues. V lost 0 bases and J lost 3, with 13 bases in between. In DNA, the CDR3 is TGTGCCAGCAGCGTAGGGAGCAGGGCCGTCTACGAGCAGTACTTC. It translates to CASSVGSRAVYEQYF.

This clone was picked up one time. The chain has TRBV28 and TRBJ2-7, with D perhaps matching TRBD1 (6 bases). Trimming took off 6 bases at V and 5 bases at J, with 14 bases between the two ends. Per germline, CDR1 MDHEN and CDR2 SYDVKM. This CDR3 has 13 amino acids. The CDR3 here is CASSQQGFDEQYF. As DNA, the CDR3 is TGTGCCAGCAGCCAACAGGGTTTCGACGAGCAGTACTTC. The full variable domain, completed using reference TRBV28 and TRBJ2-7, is DVKVTQSSRYLVKRTGEKVFLECVQDMDHENMFWYRQDPGLGLRLIYFSYDVKMKEKGDIPEGYSVSREKKERFSLILESASTNQTSMYLCASSQQGFDEQYFGPGTRLTVT.

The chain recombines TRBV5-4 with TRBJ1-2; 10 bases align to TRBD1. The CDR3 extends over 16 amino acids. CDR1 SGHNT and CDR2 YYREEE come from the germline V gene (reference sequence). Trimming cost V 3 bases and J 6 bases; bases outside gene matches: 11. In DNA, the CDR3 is TGTGCCAGCAGCTCTGCCCTCCGGACAGGGGGAGATGGCTACACCTTC. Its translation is CASSSALRTGGDGYTF.

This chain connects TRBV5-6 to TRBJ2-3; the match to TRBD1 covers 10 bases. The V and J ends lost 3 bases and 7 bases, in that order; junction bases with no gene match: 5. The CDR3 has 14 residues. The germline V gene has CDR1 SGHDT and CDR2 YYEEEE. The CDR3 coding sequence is TGTGCCAGCAGCTGGGACAGGGGAATCAATACGCAGTATTTT. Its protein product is CASSWDRGINTQYF. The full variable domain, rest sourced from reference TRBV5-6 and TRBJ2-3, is DAGVTQSPTHLIKTRGQQVTLRCSPKSGHDTVSWYQQALGQGPQFIFQYYEEEERQRGNFPDRFSGHQFPNYSSELNVNALLLGDSALYLCASSWDRGINTQYFGPGTRLTVL.

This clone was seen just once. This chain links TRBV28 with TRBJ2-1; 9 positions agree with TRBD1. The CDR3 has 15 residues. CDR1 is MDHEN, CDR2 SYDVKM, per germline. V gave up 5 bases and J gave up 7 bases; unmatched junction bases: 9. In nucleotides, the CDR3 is TGTGCCAGCAGTCTAACCGGGACAGGGAGGAATGAGCAGTTCTTC. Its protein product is CASSLTGTGRNEQFF. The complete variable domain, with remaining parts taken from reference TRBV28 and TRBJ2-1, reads DVKVTQSSRYLVKRTGEKVFLECVQDMDHENMFWYRQDPGLGLRLIYFSYDVKMKEKGDIPEGYSVSREKKERFSLILESASTNQTSMYLCASSLTGTGRNEQFFGPGTRLTVL.

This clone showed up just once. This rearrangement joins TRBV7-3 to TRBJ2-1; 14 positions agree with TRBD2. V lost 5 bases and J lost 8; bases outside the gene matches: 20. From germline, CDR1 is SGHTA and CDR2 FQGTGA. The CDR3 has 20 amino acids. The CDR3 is CASSPGGPSKTSGRGDEQFF. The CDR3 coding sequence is TGTGCCAGCAGCCCAGGAGGCCCATCAAAGACTAGCGGGAGGGGAGATGAGCAGTTCTTC.

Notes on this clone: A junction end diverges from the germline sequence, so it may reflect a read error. CDR3 coding DNA: TGTGCCAGCAGTCGGGACAGGGGACGCTACTATGAGCAGTTCTTC. This sequence encodes CASSRDRGRYYEQFF. The chain is built from TRBV28 and TRBJ2-1; 10 bases line up with TRBD1. The V gene's germline CDR1 is MDHEN and CDR2 SYDVKM. The CDR3 is 15 residues long.

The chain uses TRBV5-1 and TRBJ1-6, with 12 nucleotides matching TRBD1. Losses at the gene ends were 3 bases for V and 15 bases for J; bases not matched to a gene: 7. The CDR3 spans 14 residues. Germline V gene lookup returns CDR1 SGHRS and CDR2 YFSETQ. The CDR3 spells CASSSGTGGKDLHF. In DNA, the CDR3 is TGCGCCAGCAGCTCCGGGACAGGGGGCAAAGACCTCCACTTT.

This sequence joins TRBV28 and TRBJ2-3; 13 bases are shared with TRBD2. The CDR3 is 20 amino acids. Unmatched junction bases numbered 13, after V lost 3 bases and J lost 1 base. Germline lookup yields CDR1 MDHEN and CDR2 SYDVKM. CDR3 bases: TGTGCCAGCAGTTTGAAGTTCGGGACTAGCGGGGAAATAGGCACAGATACGCAGTATTTT. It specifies CASSLKFGTSGEIGTDTQYF. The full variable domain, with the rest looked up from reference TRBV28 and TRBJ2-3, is DVKVTQSSRYLVKRTGEKVFLECVQDMDHENMFWYRQDPGLGLRLIYFSYDVKMKEKGDIPEGYSVSREKKERFSLILESASTNQTSMYLCASSLKFGTSGEIGTDTQYFGPGTRLTVL.

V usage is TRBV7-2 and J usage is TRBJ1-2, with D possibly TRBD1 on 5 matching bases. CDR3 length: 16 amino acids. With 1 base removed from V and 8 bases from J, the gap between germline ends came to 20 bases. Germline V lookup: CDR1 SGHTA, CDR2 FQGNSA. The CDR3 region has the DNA TGTGCCAGCAGCTTAGTCGGGGGACCGACTTCTATCGGCTACACCTTC. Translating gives CASSLVGGPTSIGYTF.

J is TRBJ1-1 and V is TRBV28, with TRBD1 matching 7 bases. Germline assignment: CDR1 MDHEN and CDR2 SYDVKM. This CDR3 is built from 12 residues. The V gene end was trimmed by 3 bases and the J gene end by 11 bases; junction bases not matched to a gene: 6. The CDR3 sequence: CASSFTQGTAFF. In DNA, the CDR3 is TGTGCCAGCAGTTTCACACAGGGGACCGCTTTCTTT.

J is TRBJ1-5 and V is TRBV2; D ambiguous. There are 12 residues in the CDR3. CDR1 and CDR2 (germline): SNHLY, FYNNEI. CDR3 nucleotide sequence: TGTGCTCATGGGAGGTCCAATCAGCCCCAGCATTTT. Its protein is CAHGRSNQPQHF.

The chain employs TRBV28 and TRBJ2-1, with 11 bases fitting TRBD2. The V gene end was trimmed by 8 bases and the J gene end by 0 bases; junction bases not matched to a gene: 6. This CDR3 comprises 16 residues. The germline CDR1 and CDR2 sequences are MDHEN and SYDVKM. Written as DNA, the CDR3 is TGTGCCAGCGGAACGACTAGCGGGGCCTCCTACAATGAGCAGTTCTTC. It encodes CASGTTSGASYNEQFF.

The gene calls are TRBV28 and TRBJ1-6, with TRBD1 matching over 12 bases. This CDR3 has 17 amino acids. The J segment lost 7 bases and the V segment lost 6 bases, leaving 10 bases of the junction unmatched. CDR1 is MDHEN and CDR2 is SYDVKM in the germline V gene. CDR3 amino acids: CASSYLGTGGSNSPLHF. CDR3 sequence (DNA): TGTGCCAGCAGCTATCTAGGGACAGGGGGCTCCAATTCACCCCTCCACTTT.

CDR3 nucleotides: TGTGCCAGCAGTGTTTCCCTCCCGACTCTGCCTCCTTACTTC. This gives the protein CASSVSLPTLPPYF. The chain couples TRBV2 to TRBJ2-4; D unresolved. The CDR3 is 14 residues long. Germline CDR1 is SNHLY and CDR2 is FYNNEI. V was trimmed by 4 bases and J by 16 bases, leaving 23 bases between them.

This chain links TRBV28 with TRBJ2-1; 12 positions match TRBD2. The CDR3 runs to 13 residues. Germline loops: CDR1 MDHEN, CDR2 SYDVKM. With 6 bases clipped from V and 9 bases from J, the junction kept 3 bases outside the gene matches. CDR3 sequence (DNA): TGTGCCAGCAGGACTAGCGGGAGACCTGAGCAGTTCTTC. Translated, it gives CASRTSGRPEQFF.

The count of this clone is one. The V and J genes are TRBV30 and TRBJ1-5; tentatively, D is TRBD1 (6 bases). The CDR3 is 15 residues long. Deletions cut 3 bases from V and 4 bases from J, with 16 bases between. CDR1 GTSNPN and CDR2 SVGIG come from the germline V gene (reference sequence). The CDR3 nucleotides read TGTGCCTGGAGGTCTTCCGGGACATCGAATCAGCCCCAGCATTTT. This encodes CAWRSSGTSNQPQHF.

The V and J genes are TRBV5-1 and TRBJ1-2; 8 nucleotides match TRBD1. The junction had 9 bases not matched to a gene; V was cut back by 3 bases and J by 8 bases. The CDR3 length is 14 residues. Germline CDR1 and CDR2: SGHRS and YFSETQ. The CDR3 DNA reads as TGCGCCAGCAGCTCGACAGGGGTGTCTGGCGGCTACACCTTC. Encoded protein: CASSSTGVSGGYTF.

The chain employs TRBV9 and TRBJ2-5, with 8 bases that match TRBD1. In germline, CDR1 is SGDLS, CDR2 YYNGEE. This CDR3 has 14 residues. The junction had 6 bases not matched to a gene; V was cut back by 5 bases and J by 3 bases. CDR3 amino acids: CASSDPDREETQYF. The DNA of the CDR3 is TGTGCCAGCAGTGATCCGGACAGGGAAGAGACCCAGTACTTC.

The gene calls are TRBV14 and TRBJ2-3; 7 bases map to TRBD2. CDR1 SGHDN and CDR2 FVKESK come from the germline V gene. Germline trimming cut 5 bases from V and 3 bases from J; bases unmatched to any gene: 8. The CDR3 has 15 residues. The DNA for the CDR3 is TGTGCCAGCAGCTCTCGGGGGAGGGGAACAGATACGCAGTATTTT. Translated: CASSSRGRGTDTQYF.

The CDR3 loop is CASSFRTQGTEAFF. As DNA, the CDR3 is TGTGCCAGCAGCTTCCGGACCCAGGGAACTGAAGCTTTCTTT. This chain joins TRBV7-9 and TRBJ1-1; a possible D gene is TRBD1 (5 bases). Germline CDR1 SEHNR, CDR2 FQNEAQ (reference sequence). V lost 3 bases and J lost 5, with 13 bases in between. The CDR3 is made up of 14 amino acids.

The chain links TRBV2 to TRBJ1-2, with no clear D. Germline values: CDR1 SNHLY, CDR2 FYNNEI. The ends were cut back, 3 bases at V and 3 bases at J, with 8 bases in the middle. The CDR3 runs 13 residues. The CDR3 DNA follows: TGTGCCAGCAGTGAGTCAGTATACTATGGCTACACCTTC. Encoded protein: CASSESVYYGYTF. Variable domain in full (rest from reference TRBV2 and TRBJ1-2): EPEVTQTPSHQVTQMGQEVILRCVPISNHLYFYWYRQILGQKVEFLVSFYNNEISEKSEIFDDQFSVERPDGSNFTLKIRSTKLEDSAMYFCASSESVYYGYTFGSGTRLTVV.

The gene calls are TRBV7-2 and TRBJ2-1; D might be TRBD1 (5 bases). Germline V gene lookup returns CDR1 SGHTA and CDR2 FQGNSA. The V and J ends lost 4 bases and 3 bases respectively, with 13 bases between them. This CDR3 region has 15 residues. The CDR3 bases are TGTGCCAGCAGCTCTGCAGGGTCAGTCTACAATGAGCAGTTCTTC. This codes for CASSSAGSVYNEQFF.

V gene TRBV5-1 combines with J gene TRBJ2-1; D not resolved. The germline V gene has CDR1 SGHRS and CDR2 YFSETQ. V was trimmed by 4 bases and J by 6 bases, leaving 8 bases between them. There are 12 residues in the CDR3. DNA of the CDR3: TGCGCCAGCAGCCTACCCTTCAATGAGCAGTTCTTC. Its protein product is CASSLPFNEQFF.

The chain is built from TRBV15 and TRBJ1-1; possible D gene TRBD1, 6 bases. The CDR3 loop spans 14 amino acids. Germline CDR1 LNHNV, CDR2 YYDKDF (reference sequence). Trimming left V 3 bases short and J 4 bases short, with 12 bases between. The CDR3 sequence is CATSSRAGATEAFF. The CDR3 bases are TGTGCCACCAGCAGTAGGGCAGGGGCCACTGAAGCTTTCTTT.

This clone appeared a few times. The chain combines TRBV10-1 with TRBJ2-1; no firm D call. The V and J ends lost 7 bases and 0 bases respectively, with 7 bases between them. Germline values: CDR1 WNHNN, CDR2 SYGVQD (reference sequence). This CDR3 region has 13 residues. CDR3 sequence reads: CASMVGSYNEQFF. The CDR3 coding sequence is TGCGCCAGCATGGTCGGCTCCTACAATGAGCAGTTCTTC.

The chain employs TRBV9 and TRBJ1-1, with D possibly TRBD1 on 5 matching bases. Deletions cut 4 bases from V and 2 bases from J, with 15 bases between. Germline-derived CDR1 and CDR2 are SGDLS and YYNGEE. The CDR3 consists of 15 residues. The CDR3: CASSTHDSENTEAFF. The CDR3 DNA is TGTGCCAGCAGCACCCACGACAGCGAAAACACTGAAGCTTTCTTT.

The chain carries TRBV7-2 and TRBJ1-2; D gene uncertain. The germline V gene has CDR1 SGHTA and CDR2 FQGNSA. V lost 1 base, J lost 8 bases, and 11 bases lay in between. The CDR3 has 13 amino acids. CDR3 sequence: CASSLVQVEGYTF. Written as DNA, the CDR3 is TGTGCCAGCAGCTTAGTTCAGGTTGAGGGCTACACCTTC.

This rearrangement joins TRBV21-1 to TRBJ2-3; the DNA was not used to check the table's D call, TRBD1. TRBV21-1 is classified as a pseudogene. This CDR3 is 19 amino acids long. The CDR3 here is CASSKAEGTGGGRTDTQYF. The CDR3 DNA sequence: TGTGCCAGCAGCAAAGCGGAGGGGACAGGGGGAGGTCGCACAGATACGCAGTATTTT.